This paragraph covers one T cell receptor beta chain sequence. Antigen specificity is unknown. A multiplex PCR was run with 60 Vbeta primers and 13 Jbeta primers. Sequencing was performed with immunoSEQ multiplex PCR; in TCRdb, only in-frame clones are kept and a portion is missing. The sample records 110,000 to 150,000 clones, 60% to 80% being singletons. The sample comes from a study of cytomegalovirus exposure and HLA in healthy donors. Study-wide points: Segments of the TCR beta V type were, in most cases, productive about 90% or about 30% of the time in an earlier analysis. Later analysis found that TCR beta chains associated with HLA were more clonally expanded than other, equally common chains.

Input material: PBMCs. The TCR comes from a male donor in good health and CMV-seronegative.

The CDR3 sequence: CASSNGTARNEKLFF. The CDR3 region has the DNA TGTGCCAGCAGTAATGGGACAGCTCGTAATGAAAAACTGTTTTTT. This rearrangement joins TRBV6-1 to TRBJ1-4; 7 bases line up with TRBD1. Germline V CDR1 and CDR2: MNHNS, SASEGT. V dropped 5 bases and J dropped 4; count of bases not matched to a gene: 7. This CDR3 is 15 amino acids long.